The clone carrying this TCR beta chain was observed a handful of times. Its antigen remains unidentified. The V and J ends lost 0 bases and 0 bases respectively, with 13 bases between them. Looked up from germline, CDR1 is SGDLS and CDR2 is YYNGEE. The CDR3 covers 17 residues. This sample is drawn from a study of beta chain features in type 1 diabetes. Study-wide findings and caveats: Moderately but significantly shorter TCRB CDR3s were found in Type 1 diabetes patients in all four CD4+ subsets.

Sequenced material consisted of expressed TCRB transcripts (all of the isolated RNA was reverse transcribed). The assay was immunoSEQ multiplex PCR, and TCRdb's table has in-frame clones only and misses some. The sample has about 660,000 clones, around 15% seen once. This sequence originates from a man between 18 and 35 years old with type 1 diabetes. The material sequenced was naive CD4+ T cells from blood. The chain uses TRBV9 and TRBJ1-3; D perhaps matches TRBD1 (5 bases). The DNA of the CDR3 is TGTGCCAGCAGCGTAGTCGGCGACAGTGGCTCTGGAAACACCATATATTTT. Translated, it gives CASSVVGDSGSGNTIYF.